Each of the 5 T cell receptor beta chains below was sequenced from the same sample in a study of CXCR3-negative and CXCR3-positive naive CD8 T cells. UMI labels and 5' RACE were used to prepare the TRB cDNA libraries. TCRdb reprocessed the 5' RACE reads; each CDR3 protein has one entry and no DNA is given. The sample shows 30,000 to 40,000 distinct CDR3 sequences, and about 14% sits with its ten largest clones. Input material: memory CD8+ T cells from blood. These receptors all come from a human donor in good health. Some clones in this sample may be carry-over from other donors' samples.

The chain employs TRBV12-3 or TRBV12-4 and TRBJ2-7; TCRdb's D call, TRBD1, is unchecked because there is no DNA. The CDR3 is made up of 13 amino acids. The CDR3: CASSPGGTYEQYF.

V and J are TRBV12-3 or TRBV12-4 and TRBJ1-4; the TCRdb call, TRBD1, lacks DNA for checking. The CDR3 consists of 15 residues. The CDR3 loop is CASSAGQATNEKLFF.

The rearrangement uses TRBV20-1 and TRBJ2-7; checking the TCRdb D call of TRBD1 is not possible without DNA. The CDR3 loop spans 15 amino acids. The V gene's germline CDR1 is DFQATT and CDR2 SNEGSKA (reference sequence). CDR3 in amino acids: CSARAPNRGPYEQYF.

The rearrangement joins TRBV29-1 to TRBJ2-1; TCRdb's D gene call, TRBD1, goes unchecked for lack of DNA. The CDR3 sequence is 14 residues long. CDR1 and CDR2 from the germline V gene are SQVTM and ANQGSEA. CDR3 protein: CSVDLQGLMNEQFF.

The chain uses TRBV12-3 or TRBV12-4 and TRBJ2-5; TCRdb's assignment of TRBD1 cannot be checked, as there is no DNA. This CDR3 comprises 14 residues. CDR3 loop: CASSPPTGWETQYF.